Sequencing of this T cell receptor beta chain was carried out in a study of cytomegalovirus exposure and HLA in healthy donors. About the research overall: Early released data comprised around 79 million unique TCRs from HLA-typed donors.

General study results and limits: Researchers reported in a later analysis that a missense DCLRE1C variant was tied to TCR beta V- and J-gene trimming. Most of the TCR beta V segments (in an earlier analysis) were productive either about 87% or about 30% of the time.

The PCR ran on 60 Vbeta and 13 Jbeta primers. Clones were read by immunoSEQ multiplex PCR, and TCRdb kept only the in-frame ones, dropping some. The sample has some 14,000 clones, around 58% seen once. The CDR3 loop spans 13 amino acids. Germline V CDR1 and CDR2: MNHNS, SASEGT. V was trimmed by 8 bases and J by 3 bases, leaving 14 bases between them. About this clone: No antigen is known for it.

Sequenced material: PBMCs. The V and J genes are TRBV6-1 and TRBJ2-7, with D perhaps TRBD1 or TRBD2 (6 bases each). The clonotype originates from a woman in her fifties or sixties in good health and CMV-seropositive. CDR3 sequence: CASGEGGLYEQYF. In DNA, the CDR3 is TGTGCCAGCGGAGAAGGGGGACTCTACGAGCAGTACTTC.